The clone carrying this T cell receptor (beta chain) was detected a few times. These data are taken from a study of CD8+CD57+ T cells in acquired aplastic anemia. Deletions cut 0 bases from V and 5 bases from J, with 10 bases between. Germline V CDR1 and CDR2: GTSNPN, SVGIG (reference sequence). The CDR3 runs to 13 residues. The use of genomic DNA as template underpinned the TCR beta VDJ and CDR3 profiling. One entry per CDR3 protein results from TCRdb running MiXCR on the reads. The sample carries 150,000 to 200,000 distinct CDR3 sequences, roughly 40% recorded once. This sequence joins TRBV30 and TRBJ2-5, with D uncertain. The sample taken for sequencing was sorted CD4+, CD8+, or CD8+CD57+ T cells (not recorded which) from PBMCs. This TCR derives from a human donor in good health. The CDR3 sequence: CAWSVVWKETQYF. CDR3 nucleotide sequence: TGTGCCTGGAGTGTTGTATGGAAGGAGACCCAGTACTTC.